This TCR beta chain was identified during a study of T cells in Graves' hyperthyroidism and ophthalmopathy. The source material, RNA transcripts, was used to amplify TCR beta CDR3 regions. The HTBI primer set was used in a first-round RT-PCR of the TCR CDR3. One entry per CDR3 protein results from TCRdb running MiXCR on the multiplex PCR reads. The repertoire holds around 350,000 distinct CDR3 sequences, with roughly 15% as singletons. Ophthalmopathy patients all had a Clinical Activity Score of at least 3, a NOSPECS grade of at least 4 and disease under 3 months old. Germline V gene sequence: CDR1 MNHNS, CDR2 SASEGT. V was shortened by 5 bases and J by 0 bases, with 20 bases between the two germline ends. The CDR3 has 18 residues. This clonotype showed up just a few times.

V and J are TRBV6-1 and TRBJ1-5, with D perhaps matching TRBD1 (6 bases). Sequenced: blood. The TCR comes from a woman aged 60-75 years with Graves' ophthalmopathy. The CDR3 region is CASSPILGAGHSNQPQHF. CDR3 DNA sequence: TGTGCCAGCAGTCCAATCCTAGGGGCGGGACATAGCAATCAGCCCCAGCATTTT.